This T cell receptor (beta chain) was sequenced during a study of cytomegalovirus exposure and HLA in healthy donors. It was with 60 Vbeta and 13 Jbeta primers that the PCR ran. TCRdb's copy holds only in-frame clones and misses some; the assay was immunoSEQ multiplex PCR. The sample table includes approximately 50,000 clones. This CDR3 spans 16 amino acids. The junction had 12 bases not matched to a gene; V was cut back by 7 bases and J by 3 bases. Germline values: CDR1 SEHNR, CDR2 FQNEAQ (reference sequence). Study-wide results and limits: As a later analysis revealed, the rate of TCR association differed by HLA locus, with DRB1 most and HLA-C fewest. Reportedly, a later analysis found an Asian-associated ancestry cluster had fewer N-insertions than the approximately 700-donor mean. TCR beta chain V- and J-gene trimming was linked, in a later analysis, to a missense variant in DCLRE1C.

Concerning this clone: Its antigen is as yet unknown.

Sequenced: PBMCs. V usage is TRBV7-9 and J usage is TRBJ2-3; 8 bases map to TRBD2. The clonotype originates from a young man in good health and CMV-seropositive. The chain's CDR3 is CASTTFKGLVTDTQYF. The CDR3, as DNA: TGTGCCAGCACCACCTTCAAGGGACTAGTAACAGATACGCAGTATTTT.